Below, 16 T cell receptor beta chains from the same sample are listed, as sequenced in a study of technical replicates of blood from a handful of donors. TCRdb's table, derived via immunoSEQ multiplex PCR, lists solely in-frame clones and lacks some. Of 55,000 to 70,000 clones listed, 75% to 90% are singletons. Sequenced sample: PBMCs. The receptors here all came from a human donor in good health. Some clones in this sample may be carry-over from other donors' samples.

This chain links TRBV11-3 with TRBJ1-1, with 8 bases aligning to TRBD1. The CDR3 runs to 14 residues. Unmatched junction bases numbered 5, after V lost 4 bases and J lost 4 bases. Germline CDR1 and CDR2: SGHNT and YENEEA. CDR3 bases: TGTGCCAGCAGCTCCGGACAGGGCAGCACTGAAGCTTTCTTT. Amino acid sequence: CASSSGQGSTEAFF.

The chain employs TRBV2 and TRBJ2-1, with TRBD2 identical over 9 bases. The CDR3 runs to 15 residues. Trimming cost V 4 bases and J 10 bases; bases outside gene matches: 11. CDR1 and CDR2 from the germline V gene are SNHLY and FYNNEI. The CDR3 region is CASSGASGGPTEQFF. The DNA of the CDR3 is TGTGCCAGCAGTGGAGCGAGCGGGGGGCCCACCGAGCAGTTCTTC.

The chain joins TRBV7-3 to TRBJ2-7; 7 bases align to TRBD1. CDR1 is SGHTA and CDR2 is FQGTGA in the germline V gene. V shed 0 bases, J shed 6 bases, and the junction held 2 bases outside the gene matches. The CDR3 is made up of 13 amino acids. The CDR3 region is CASSLTGQTEQYF. CDR3 DNA sequence: TGTGCCAGCAGCTTAACGGGACAGACCGAGCAGTACTTC.

This clone is categorized as medium-sized. The chain combines TRBV18 with TRBJ1-1; the D gene is possibly TRBD1 (5 bases). There are 12 residues in the CDR3. Looked up from germline, CDR1 is KGHSH and CDR2 is LQKENI. The V gene lost 1 base and the J gene lost 8 bases, with 8 bases spanning the gap. The CDR3: CASSPRQGEAFF. CDR3 coding DNA: TGTGCCAGCTCACCACGGCAGGGAGAAGCTTTCTTT.

This clone was found a few times. The chain uses TRBV7-2 and TRBJ1-1; unclear D gene. CDR1 is SGHTA, CDR2 FQGNSA, per germline. V gave up 4 bases and J gave up 7 bases, with 19 bases separating them. The CDR3 consists of 15 residues. CDR3 coding DNA: TGTGCCAGCAGCTCTACTGTCGGAGGTTGGGGTGAAGCTTTCTTT. This codes for CASSSTVGGWGEAFF. The full variable domain, its missing parts supplied by reference TRBV7-2 and TRBJ1-1, is GAGVSQSPSNKVTEKGKDVELRCDPISGHTALYWYRQSLGQGLEFLIYFQGNSAPDKSGLPSDRFSAERTGGSVSTLTIQRTQQEDSAVYLCASSSTVGGWGEAFFGQGTRLTVV.

The chain carries TRBV11-2 and TRBJ2-7, with 9 positions matching TRBD1. Germline V gene sequence: CDR1 SGHAT, CDR2 FQNNGV. V lost 5 bases to trimming and J lost 2 bases; unmatched junction nucleotides: 4. There are 14 residues in the CDR3. DNA for the CDR3: TGTGCCAGCAGCCCGGACAGGGGCACCTACGAGCAGTACTTC. Its protein product is CASSPDRGTYEQYF. Using reference TRBV11-2 and TRBJ2-7 for the parts outside the CDR3, the full variable domain is EAGVAQSPRYKIIEKRQSVAFWCNPISGHATLYWYQQILGQGPKLLIQFQNNGVVDDSQLPKDRFSAERLKGVDSTLKIQPAKLEDSAVYLCASSPDRGTYEQYFGPGTRLTVT.

The CDR3 DNA sequence: TGTGCCAGCAGCTTGGGCGACAGCGCAACTGGAAACACCATATATTTT. Translating gives CASSLGDSATGNTIYF. The chain has TRBV7-9 and TRBJ1-3; possibly TRBD1 for D (5 bases). Germline CDR1 and CDR2: SEHNR and FQNEAQ (reference sequence). V dropped 3 bases and J dropped 2 bases, with 14 bases sitting between them. The CDR3 sequence is 16 residues long.

V usage is TRBV6-5 and J usage is TRBJ1-2; the D is unclear. V gave up 11 bases and J gave up 0 bases, with 13 bases separating them. The CDR3 covers 13 residues. Germline V CDR1 and CDR2: MNHEY, SVGAGI. The CDR3 region is CAAGWGTNYGYTF. As DNA, the CDR3 is TGTGCCGCGGGCTGGGGAACTAACTATGGCTACACCTTC.

The V call is TRBV2, the J call TRBJ2-7; no reliable D call. Trimming left V 0 bases short and J 5 bases short, with 8 bases between. This CDR3 has 13 residues. Germline V lookup: CDR1 SNHLY, CDR2 FYNNEI. This chain's CDR3 is CASSEASGHEQYF. Here the CDR3 DNA reads TGTGCCAGCAGTGAAGCAAGTGGGCACGAGCAGTACTTC.

The chain combines TRBV7-3 with TRBJ1-5; TRBD1 is a possible D gene (5 bases). V lost 5 bases and J 4 bases, leaving 15 bases between the germline ends. The CDR3 spans 15 residues. Looked up from germline, CDR1 is SGHTA and CDR2 is FQGTGA. The CDR3 sequence is CASSPRTTTNQPQHF. CDR3 DNA sequence: TGTGCCAGCAGCCCACGGACAACTACTAATCAGCCCCAGCATTTT.

The chain employs TRBV7-3 and TRBJ2-5, with 8 bases fitting TRBD2. The germline V gene has CDR1 SGHTA and CDR2 FQGTGA. V was pared by 2 bases and J by 5 bases, with 4 bases of the junction left unmatched. CDR3 size: 14 residues. CDR3 coding DNA: TGTGCCAGCAGCTTACTTTCTAGCGGGGAGACCCAGTACTTC. Encoded protein: CASSLLSSGETQYF.

The V gene is TRBV4-2, the J gene TRBJ2-7; 8 bases are a match to TRBD2. CDR1 and CDR2 from the germline V gene are LGHNA and YNFKEQ. This CDR3 is built from 16 residues. The V segment lost 0 bases and the J segment 1 base; nucleotides outside the gene matches: 5. This CDR3 reads CASSQEWPGGSYEQYF. The CDR3 nucleotides are TGTGCCAGCAGCCAAGAATGGCCGGGGGGGTCCTACGAGCAGTACTTC.

The chain employs TRBV19 and TRBJ2-7, with 11 bases lining up with TRBD2. Germline V gives CDR1 LNHDA, CDR2 SQIVND (reference sequence). Trimming cost V 5 bases and J 4 bases; bases outside gene matches: 10. The CDR3 has 16 amino acids. CDR3 sequence reads: CASSPQSLAGDYEQYF. CDR3 sequence (DNA): TGTGCCAGTAGTCCGCAATCACTAGCGGGAGATTACGAGCAGTACTTC.

This clone was recorded a few times. Germline is not matched at one junction end, which may reflect a read error. The chain recombines TRBV30 with TRBJ2-2; D may be TRBD2 (6 bases). Germline V gene sequence: CDR1 GTSNPN, CDR2 SVGIG (reference sequence). This CDR3 has 15 residues. In DNA form, the CDR3 reads TGTGCCGGGAGGATGGGACTTCTCCCCACCGGGGAGCTGTTTTTT. This gives the protein CAGRMGLLPTGELFF.

This sequence joins TRBV5-4 and TRBJ1-6; 7 bases fit TRBD1. The CDR3 length is 13 residues. Germline trimming cut 7 bases from V and 13 bases from J; bases unmatched to any gene: 11. The germline V gene has CDR1 SGHNT and CDR2 YYREEE (reference sequence). CDR3 protein: CASGPKQGPPLHF. As DNA, the CDR3 is TGTGCCAGCGGTCCTAAACAGGGGCCGCCCCTCCACTTT.

This clone was observed a handful of times. The chain employs TRBV5-1 and TRBJ2-2; 11 nucleotides line up with TRBD1. This CDR3 comprises 17 residues. V trimming: 3 bases; J trimming: 2 bases; junction bases outside the gene matches: 6. Germline V gene data show CDR1 as SGHRS and CDR2 as YFSETQ. CDR3 amino acids: CASSSVRTGGNTGELFF. Written as DNA, the CDR3 is TGCGCCAGCAGCTCCGTACGGACAGGGGGCAACACCGGGGAGCTGTTTTTT.